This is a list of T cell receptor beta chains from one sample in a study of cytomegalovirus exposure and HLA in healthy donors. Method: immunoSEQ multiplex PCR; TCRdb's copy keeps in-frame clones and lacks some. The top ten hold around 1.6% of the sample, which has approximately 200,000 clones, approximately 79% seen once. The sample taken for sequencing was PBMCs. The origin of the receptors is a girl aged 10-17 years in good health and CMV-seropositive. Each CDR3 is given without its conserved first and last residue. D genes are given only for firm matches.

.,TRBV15,ATSREAGSGTDTQY
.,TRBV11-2,ASSFKGDEQY
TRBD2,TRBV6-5,ASRLAGDNEQF
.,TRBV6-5,ASSYWSDRPYEQY
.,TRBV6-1,ASIPPGSPNSPLH
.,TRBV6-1,ASSRTGDTQY
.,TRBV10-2,ASSYRESNYGYT
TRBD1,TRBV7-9,ASSLARWDSSYEQY
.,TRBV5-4,ASSPGEPGANTGELF
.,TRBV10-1,ASSESRPPGTPLH
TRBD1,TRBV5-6,ASSPGQLRYEQY
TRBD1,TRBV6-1,ASSQDRAGANVLT
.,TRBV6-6,ASSYGSPGGSPLH
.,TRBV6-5,ASRPGENYGYT
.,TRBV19,ASSTQGNEQY
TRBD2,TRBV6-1,ASRNSGAETQY
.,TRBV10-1,ASSGSGGPQETQY
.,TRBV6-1,ASRTGGGKHYGYT
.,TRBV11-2,ALKTQGKGNTIY
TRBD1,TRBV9,ASSPRQGAIYEQY
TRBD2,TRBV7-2,ASSLAALAGAKSYEQY
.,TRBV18,ASSPPGFDSSLNQPQH
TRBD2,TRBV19,ASSMGGDTQY
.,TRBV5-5,ASSFWAGVNTGELF
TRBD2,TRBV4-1,ASSPTGTSGGVTDTQY
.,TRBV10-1,ASSEQGPSTDTQY